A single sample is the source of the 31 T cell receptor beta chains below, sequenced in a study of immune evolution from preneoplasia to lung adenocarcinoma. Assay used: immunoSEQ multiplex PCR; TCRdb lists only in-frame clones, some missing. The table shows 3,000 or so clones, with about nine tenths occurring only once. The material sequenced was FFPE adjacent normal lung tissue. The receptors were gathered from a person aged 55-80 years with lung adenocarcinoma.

This chain's CDR3 is CASTDDGVYEQYF. The CDR3 coding sequence is TGTGCCAGCACCGACGACGGTGTCTACGAGCAGTACTTC. The chain is built from TRBV28 and TRBJ2-7; D uncertain. The germline V gene encodes CDR1 MDHEN and CDR2 SYDVKM. The CDR3 contains 13 residues. Between the trimmed V and J ends, which lost 7 bases and 3 bases, there was a span of 13 bases.

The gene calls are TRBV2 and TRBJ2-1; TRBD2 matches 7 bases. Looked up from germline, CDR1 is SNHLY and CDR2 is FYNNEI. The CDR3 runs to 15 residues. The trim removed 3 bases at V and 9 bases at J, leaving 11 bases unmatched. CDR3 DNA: TGTGCCAGCAGTGAGCCTAGCGGCGCGACGGGTGAGCAGTTCTTC. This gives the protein CASSEPSGATGEQFF.

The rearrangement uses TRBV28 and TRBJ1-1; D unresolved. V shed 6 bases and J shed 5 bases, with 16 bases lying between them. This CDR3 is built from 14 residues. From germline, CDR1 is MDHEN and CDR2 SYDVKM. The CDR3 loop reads CASSTEGRRTEAFF. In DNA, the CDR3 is TGTGCCAGCAGCACTGAAGGGAGGAGAACTGAAGCTTTCTTT.

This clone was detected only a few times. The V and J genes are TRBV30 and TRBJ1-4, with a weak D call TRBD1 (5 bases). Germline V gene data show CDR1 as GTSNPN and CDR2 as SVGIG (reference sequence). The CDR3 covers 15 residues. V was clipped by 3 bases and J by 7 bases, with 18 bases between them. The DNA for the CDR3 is TGTGCCTGGAGCGGGGGGGGGATACGCAGTGAAAAACTGTTTTTT. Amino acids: CAWSGGGIRSEKLFF.

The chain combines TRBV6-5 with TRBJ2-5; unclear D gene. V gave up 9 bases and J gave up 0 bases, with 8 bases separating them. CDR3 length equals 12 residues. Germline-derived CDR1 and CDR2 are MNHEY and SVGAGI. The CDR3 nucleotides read TGTGCCAGTCAGGAGAACCAAGAGACCCAGTACTTC. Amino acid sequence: CASQENQETQYF.

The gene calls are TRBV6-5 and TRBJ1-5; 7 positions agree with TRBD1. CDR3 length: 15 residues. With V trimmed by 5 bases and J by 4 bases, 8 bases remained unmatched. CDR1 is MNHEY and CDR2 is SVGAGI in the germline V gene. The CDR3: CASSQQGIRNQPQHF. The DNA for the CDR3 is TGTGCCAGCAGTCAACAGGGGATCCGTAATCAGCCCCAGCATTTT.

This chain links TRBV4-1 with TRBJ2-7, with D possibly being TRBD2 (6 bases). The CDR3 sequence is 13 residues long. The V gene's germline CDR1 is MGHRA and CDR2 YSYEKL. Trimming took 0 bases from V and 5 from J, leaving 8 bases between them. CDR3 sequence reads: CASSQERLDEQYF. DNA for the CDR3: TGCGCCAGCAGCCAAGAGAGACTAGACGAGCAGTACTTC.

The CDR3 DNA reads TGTGCCAGCAGCGTAGGTAACACCCAAGAGACCCAGTACTTC. Translation gives CASSVGNTQETQYF. The rearrangement links TRBV9 to TRBJ2-5, with unresolved D. The CDR3 is made up of 14 amino acids. Germline V gene lookup returns CDR1 SGDLS and CDR2 YYNGEE. Trimming removed 0 bases from V and 1 base from J, with 7 bases in between.

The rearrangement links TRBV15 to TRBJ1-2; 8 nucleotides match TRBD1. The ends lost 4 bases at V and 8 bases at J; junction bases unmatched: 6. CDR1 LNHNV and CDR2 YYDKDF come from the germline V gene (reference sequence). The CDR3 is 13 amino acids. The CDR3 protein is CATSIRTGQGYTF. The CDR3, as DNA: TGTGCCACCAGCATCAGGACAGGGCAGGGCTACACCTTC.

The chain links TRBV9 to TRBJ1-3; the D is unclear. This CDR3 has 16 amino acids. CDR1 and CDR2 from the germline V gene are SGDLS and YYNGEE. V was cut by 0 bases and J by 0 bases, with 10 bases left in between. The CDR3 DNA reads TGTGCCAGCAGCGTAGGAACTCTTAGCTCTGGAAACACCATATATTTT. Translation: CASSVGTLSSGNTIYF.

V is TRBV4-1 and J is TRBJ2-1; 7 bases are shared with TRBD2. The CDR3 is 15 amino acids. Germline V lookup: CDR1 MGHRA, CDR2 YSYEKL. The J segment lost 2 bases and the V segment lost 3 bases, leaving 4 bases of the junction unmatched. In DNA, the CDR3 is TGCGCCAGCAGCCACCTAGCGGTTACCTACAATGAGCAGTTCTTC. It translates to CASSHLAVTYNEQFF.

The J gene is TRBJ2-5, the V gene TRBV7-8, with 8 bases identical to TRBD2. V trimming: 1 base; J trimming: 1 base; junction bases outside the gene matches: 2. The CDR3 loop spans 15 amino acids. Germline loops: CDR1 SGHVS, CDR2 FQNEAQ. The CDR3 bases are TGTGCCAGCAGCTTAGGCGGGGGGTTCCAAGAGACCCAGTACTTC. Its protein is CASSLGGGFQETQYF.

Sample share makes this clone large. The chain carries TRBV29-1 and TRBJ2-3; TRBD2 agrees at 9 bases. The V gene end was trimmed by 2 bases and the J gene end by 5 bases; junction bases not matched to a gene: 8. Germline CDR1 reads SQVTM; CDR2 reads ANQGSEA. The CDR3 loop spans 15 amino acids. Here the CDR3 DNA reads TGCAGCGTTGAATTAGCGGGGGTTGACGGAGATACGCAGTATTTT. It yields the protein CSVELAGVDGDTQYF.

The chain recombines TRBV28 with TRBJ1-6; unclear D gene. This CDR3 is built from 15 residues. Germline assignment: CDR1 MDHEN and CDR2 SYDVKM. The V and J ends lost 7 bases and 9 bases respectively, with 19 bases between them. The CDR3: CASTLRVEGTSPLHF. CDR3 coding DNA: TGTGCCAGCACCCTTCGGGTGGAGGGTACTTCACCCCTCCACTTT.

The DNA of the CDR3 is TGTGCCAGCAGCCTCGGACAGTTCCTGAGCTTCTACGAGCAGTACTTC. Amino acids: CASSLGQFLSFYEQYF. The J gene is TRBJ2-7, the V gene TRBV11-2; weak D call: TRBD1 (6 bases). Trimming pared 5 bases from V and 3 bases from J, leaving 20 bases between. This CDR3 has 16 residues. CDR1 and CDR2 from the germline V gene are SGHAT and FQNNGV.

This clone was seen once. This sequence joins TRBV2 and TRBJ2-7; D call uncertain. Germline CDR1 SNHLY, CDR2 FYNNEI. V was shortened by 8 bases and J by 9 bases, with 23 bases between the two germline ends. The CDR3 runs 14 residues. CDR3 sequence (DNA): TGTGCCAGCGTTCCCCCGGGTCACGACTGGGGGCAGTACTTC. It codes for CASVPPGHDWGQYF.

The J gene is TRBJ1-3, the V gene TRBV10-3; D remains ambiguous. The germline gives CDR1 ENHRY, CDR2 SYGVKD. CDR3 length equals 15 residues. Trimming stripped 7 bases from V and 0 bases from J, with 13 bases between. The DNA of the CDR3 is TGTGCCATCAATACGGAGGCAGCCTCTGGAAACACCATATATTTT. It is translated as CAINTEAASGNTIYF.

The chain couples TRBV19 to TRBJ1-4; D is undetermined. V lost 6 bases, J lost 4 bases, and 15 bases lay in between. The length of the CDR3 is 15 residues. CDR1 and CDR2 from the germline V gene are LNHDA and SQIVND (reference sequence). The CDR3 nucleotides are TGTGCCAGTAGCCCCTCGCGGGGAGGTAATGAAAAACTGTTTTTT. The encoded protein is CASSPSRGGNEKLFF.

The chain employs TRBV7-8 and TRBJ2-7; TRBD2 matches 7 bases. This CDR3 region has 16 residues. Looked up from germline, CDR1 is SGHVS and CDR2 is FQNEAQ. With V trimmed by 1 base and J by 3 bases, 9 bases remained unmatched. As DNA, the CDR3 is TGTGCCAGCAGCTTAGGTGGGAGGGTCAAGAACTACGAGCAGTACTTC. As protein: CASSLGGRVKNYEQYF.

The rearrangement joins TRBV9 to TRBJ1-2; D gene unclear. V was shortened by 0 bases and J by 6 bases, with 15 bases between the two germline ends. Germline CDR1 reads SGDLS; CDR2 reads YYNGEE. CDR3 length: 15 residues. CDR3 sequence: CASSVEALGVNGYTF. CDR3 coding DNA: TGTGCCAGCAGCGTAGAGGCCCTAGGAGTGAATGGCTACACCTTC. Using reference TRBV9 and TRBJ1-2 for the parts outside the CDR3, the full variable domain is DSGVTQTPKHLITATGQRVTLRCSPRSGDLSVYWYQQSLDQGLQFLIQYYNGEERAKGNILERFSAQQFPDLHSELNLSSLELGDSALYFCASSVEALGVNGYTFGSGTRLTVV.

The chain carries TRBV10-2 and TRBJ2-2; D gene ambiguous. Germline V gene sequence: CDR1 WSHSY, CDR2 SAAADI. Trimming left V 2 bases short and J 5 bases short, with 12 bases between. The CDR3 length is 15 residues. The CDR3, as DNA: TGCGCCAGCAGTGAGGATTCCCTTTGGACCGGGGAGCTGTTTTTT. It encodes CASSEDSLWTGELFF.

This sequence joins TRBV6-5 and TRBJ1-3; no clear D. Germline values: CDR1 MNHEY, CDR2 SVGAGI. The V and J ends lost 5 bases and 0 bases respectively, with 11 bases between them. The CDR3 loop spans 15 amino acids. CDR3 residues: CASSRGSSSGNTIYF. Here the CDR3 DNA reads TGTGCCAGCAGTCGTGGCTCCTCCTCTGGAAACACCATATATTTT.

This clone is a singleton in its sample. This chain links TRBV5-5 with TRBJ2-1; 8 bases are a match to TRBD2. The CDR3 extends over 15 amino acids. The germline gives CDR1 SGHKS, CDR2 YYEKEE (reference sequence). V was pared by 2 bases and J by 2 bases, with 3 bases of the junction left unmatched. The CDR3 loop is CASSFGGAAYNEQFF. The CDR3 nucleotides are TGTGCCAGCAGCTTCGGGGGGGCCGCCTACAATGAGCAGTTCTTC.

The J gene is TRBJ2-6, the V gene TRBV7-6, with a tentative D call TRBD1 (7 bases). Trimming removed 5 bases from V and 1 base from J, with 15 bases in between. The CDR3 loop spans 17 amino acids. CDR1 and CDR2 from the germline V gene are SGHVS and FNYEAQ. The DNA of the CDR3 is TGTGCCAGCAGCCCGGGGGACAGTTCTTCTGGGGCCAACGTCCTGACTTTC. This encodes CASSPGDSSSGANVLTF. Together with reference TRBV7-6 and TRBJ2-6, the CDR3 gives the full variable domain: GAGVSQSPRYKVTKRGQDVALRCDPISGHVSLYWYRQALGQGPEFLTYFNYEAQQDKSGLPNDRFSAERPEGSISTLTIQRTEQRDSAMYRCASSPGDSSSGANVLTFGAGSRLTVL.

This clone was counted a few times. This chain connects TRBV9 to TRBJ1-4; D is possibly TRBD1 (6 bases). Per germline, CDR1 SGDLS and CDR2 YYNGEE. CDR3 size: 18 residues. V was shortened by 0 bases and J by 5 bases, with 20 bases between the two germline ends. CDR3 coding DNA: TGTGCCAGCAGCGTAGGAGGGGGACAAATTGGCGTGAATGAAAAACTGTTTTTT. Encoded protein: CASSVGGGQIGVNEKLFF.

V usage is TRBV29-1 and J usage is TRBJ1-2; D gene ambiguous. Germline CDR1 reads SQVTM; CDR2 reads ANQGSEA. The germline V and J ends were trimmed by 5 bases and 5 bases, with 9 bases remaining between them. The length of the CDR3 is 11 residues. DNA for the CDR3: TGCAGCGTTAGGAGGGATTATGGCTACACCTTC. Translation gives CSVRRDYGYTF.

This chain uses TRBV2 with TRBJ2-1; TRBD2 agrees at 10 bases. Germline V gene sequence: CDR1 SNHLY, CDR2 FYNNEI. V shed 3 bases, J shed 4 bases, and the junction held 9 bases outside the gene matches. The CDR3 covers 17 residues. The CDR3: CASSDILAGADYNEQFF. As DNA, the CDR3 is TGTGCCAGCAGTGACATCCTAGCGGGGGCGGATTACAATGAGCAGTTCTTC.

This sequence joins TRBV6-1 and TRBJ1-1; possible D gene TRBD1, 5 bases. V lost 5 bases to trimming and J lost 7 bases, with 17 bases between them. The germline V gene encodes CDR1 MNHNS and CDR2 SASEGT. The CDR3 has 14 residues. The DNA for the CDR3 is TGTGCCAGCAGTTCTAGAGGGGAATATGGTGAAGCTTTCTTT. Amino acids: CASSSRGEYGEAFF.

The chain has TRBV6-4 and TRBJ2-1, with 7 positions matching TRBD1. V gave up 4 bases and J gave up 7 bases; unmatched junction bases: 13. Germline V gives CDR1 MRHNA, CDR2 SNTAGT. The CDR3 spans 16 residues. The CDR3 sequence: CASSVQGVAGMNEQFF. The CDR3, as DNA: TGTGCCAGCAGTGTCCAGGGGGTCGCTGGAATGAATGAGCAGTTCTTC.

CDR3 residues: CASSQTGTSLSGELFF. In nucleotides, the CDR3 is TGTGCCAGCAGCCAGACCGGGACTAGCCTCTCCGGGGAGCTGTTTTTT. V and J are TRBV7-9 and TRBJ2-2; 9 bases line up with TRBD2. The CDR3 extends over 16 amino acids. J was trimmed by 6 bases and V by 5 bases; bases with no gene match: 10. Looked up from germline, CDR1 is SEHNR and CDR2 is FQNEAQ (reference sequence).

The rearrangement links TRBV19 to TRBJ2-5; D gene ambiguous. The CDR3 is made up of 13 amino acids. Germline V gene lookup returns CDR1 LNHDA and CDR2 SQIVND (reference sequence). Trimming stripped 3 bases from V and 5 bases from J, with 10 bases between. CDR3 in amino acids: CASSIRTSETQYF. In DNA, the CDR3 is TGTGCCAGTAGTATCCGGACGTCGGAGACCCAGTACTTC.